This T cell receptor (beta chain) came from a study of cytomegalovirus exposure and HLA in healthy donors. Looking at the study overall: From HLA-typed donors, an early data release held roughly 80 million unique TCRs.

Primers for the PCR totalled 60 Vbeta and 13 Jbeta. The data were produced by immunoSEQ multiplex PCR, yet TCRdb's version contains in-frame clones alone and is incomplete. There are 100,000 to 150,000 clones in the sample; about 74% occur only once, and around 3.5% lies in the top ten. The ends lost 4 bases at V and 4 bases at J; junction bases unmatched: 6. Germline CDR1 reads SGHTA; CDR2 reads FQGTGA. The CDR3 runs 15 residues. The TCR originated in a man between 25 and 39 years old in good health and CMV-seronegative. The rearrangement joins TRBV7-3 to TRBJ1-2, with 10 bases aligning to TRBD1. The specimen sequenced was PBMCs. The CDR3 DNA follows: TGTGCCAGCAGCTGGGGACAGGGGAGGTTCTATGGCTACACCTTC. It yields the protein CASSWGQGRFYGYTF.